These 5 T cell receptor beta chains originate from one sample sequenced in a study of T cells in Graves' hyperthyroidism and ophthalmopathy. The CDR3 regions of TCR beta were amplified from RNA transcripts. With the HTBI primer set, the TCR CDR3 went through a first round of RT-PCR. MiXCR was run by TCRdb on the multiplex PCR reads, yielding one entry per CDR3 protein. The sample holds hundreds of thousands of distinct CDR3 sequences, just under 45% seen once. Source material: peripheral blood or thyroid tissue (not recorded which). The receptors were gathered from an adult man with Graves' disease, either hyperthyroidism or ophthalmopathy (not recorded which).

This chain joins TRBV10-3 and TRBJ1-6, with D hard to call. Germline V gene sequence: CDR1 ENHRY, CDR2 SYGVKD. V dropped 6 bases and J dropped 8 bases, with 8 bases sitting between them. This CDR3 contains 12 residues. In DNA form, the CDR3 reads TGTGCCATCAGGGGCGCGGATTCACCCCTCCACTTT. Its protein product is CAIRGADSPLHF.

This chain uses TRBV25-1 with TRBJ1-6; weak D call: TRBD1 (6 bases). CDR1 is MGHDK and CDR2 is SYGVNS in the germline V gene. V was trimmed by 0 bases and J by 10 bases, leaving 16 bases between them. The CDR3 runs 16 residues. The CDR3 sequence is CASSEYQGHIYSPLHF. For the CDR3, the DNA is TGTGCCAGCAGTGAATACCAGGGACACATCTACTCACCCCTCCACTTT.

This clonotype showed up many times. The CDR3 here is CATSRDRGLTEQYF. The CDR3 bases are TGTGCCACCAGCAGGGACAGGGGGCTGACCGAGCAGTACTTC. This chain joins TRBV15 and TRBJ2-7; TRBD1 aligns across 11 bases. CDR1 and CDR2 from the germline V gene are LNHNV and YYDKDF (reference sequence). J gave up 6 bases and V 3 bases, and 4 bases lay outside the gene matches. The CDR3 covers 14 residues.

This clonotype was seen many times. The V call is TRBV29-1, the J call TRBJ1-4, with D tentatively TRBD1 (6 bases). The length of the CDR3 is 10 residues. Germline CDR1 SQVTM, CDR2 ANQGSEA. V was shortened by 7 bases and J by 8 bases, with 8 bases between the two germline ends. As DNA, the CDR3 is TGCAGCGCTGGACAGGAAAAACTGTTTTTT. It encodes CSAGQEKLFF.

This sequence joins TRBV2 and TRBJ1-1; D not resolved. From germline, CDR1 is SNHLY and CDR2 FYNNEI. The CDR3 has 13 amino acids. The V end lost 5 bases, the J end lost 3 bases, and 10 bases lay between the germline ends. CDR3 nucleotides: TGTGCCAGCAGTCGGCTCGCGGACACTGAAGCTTTCTTT. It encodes CASSRLADTEAFF.